This TCR beta chain was captured by sequencing in a study of Ad26.COV2.S vaccination and SARS-CoV-2 variants. Turning to this clone: Its target is unknown.

Points from the study as a whole: Vaccine recipients and placebo recipients showed similar non-spike TCR breadth. Total responses of T cells may have been underestimated by the analyses of TCR breadth and depth.

Assay used: immunoSEQ multiplex PCR; TCRdb lists only in-frame clones, some missing. The repertoire holds 85,000 to 120,000 clones, with around three quarters as singletons. The CDR3 length is 16 residues. Germline V gene lookup returns CDR1 MGHRA and CDR2 YSYEKL. V lost 1 base to trimming and J lost 6 bases, with 17 bases between them. This receptor was identified in a human donor who had recovered from COVID-19. This sample comprised peripheral blood, obtained after recovery from COVID-19. This chain connects TRBV4-1 to TRBJ2-3, with a possible D match to TRBD1 (6 bases). The CDR3 spells CASSQVYLGATDTQYF. The CDR3 DNA is TGCGCCAGCAGCCAAGTCTATTTGGGGGCGACGGATACGCAGTATTTT.